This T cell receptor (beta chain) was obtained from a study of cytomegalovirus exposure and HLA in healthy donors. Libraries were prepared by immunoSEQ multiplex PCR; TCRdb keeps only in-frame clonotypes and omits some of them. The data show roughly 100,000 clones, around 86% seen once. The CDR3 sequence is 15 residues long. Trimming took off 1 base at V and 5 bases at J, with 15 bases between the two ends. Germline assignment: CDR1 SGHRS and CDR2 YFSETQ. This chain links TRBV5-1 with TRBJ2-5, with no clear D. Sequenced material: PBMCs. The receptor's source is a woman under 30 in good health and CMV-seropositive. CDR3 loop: CASSLFGALRETQYF. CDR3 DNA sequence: TGCGCCAGCAGCTTGTTCGGTGCCCTACGGGAGACCCAGTACTTC.